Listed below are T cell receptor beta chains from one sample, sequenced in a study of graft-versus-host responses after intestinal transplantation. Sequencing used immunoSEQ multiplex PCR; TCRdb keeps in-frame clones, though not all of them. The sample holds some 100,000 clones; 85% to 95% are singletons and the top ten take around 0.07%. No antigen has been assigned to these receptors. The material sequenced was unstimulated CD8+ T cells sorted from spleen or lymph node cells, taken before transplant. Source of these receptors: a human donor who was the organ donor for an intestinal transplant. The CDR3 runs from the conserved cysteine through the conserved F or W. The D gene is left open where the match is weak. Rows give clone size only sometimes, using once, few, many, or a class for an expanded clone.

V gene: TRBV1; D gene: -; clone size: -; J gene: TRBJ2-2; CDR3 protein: CTSSQAQTSGGAWFRYTGELFF; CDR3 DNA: TGCACCAGCAGCCAAGCCCAAACTAGCGGGGGGGCATGGTTCCGGTACACCGGGGAGCTGTTTTTT
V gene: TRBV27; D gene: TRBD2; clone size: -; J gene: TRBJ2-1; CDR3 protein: CASNNIAGGPWDEQFF; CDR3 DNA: TGTGCCAGCAATAATATAGCGGGAGGGCCTTGGGATGAGCAGTTCTTC
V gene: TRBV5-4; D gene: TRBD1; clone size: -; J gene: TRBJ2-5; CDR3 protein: CASRRPGGETQYF; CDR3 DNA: TGTGCCAGCAGAAGACCAGGGGGAGAGACCCAGTACTTC
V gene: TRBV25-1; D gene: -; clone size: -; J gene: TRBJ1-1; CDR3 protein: CASRAGAYTEAFF; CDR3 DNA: TGTGCCAGCAGAGCGGGGGCTTACACTGAAGCTTTCTTT
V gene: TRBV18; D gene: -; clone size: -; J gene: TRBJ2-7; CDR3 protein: CASSPPSSYEQYF; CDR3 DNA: TGTGCCAGCTCACCCCCCTCCTCCTACGAGCAGTACTTC
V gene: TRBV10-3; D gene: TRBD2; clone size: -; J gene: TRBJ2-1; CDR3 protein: CAMRGSIAGQGNEQFF; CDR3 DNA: TGTGCCATGAGAGGGTCGATAGCGGGGCAGGGAAATGAGCAGTTCTTC
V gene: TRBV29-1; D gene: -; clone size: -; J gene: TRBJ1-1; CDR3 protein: CSVTGSPMNTEAFF; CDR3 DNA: TGCAGCGTTACAGGGTCCCCGATGAACACTGAAGCTTTCTTT
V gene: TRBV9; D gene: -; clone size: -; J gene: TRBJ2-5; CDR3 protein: CASSDSIEQETQYF; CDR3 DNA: TGTGCCAGCAGCGATTCTATAGAACAAGAGACCCAGTACTTC
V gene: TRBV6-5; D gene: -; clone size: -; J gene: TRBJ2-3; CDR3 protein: CASSTLGGSTDTQYF; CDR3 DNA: TGTGCCAGCAGTACTCTGGGGGGTAGCACAGATACGCAGTATTTT
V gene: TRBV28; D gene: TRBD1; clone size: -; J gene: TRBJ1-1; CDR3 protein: CASRVLRGRGEAFF; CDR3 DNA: TGTGCCAGCAGGGTCCTCAGGGGGCGGGGTGAAGCTTTCTTT
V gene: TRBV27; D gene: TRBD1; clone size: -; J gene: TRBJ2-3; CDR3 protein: CASSYTTGSSTDTQYF; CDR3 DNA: TGTGCCAGCAGCTATACGACAGGGAGTAGCACAGATACGCAGTATTTT
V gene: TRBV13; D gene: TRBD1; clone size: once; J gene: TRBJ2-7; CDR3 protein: CASSPTGPTSHF; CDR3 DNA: TGTGCCAGCAGCCCGACAGGGCCCACTTCTCACTTC
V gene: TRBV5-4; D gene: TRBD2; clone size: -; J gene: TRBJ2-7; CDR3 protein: CASSSDAGEGYEQYF; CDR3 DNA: TGTGCCAGCAGCTCGGACGCGGGAGAAGGTTACGAGCAGTACTTC
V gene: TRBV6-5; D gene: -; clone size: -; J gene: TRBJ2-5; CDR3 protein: CASSHINRGQETQYF; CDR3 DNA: TGTGCCAGCAGTCATATTAACCGGGGCCAAGAGACCCAGTACTTC
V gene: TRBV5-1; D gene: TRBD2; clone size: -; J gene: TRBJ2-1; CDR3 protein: CASSSGLLASILIDEQFF; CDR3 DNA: TGCGCCAGCAGCTCCGGGTTACTAGCGAGTATTCTTATCGATGAGCAGTTCTTC
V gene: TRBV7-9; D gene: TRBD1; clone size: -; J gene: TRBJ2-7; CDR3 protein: CASSRMTGFHEQYF; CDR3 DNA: TGTGCCAGCAGCCGAATGACAGGGTTCCACGAGCAGTACTTC
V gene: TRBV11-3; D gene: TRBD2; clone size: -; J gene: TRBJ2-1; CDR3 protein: CASSLSTSGRANEQFF; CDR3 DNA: TGTGCCAGCAGCCTCTCGACTAGCGGGAGGGCCAATGAGCAGTTCTTC
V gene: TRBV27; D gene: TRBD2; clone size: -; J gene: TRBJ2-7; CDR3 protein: CASSFLGGTYEQYF; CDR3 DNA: TGTGCCAGCAGTTTCTTGGGGGGGACCTACGAGCAGTACTTC
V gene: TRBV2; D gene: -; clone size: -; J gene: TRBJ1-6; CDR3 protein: CAAKEGFSYNSPLHF; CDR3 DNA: TGTGCCGCAAAGGAGGGTTTCTCCTATAATTCACCCCTCCACTTT
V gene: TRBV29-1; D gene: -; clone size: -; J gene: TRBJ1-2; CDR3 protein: CSVERGINYGYTF; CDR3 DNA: TGCAGCGTTGAGAGGGGGATTAACTATGGCTACACCTTC
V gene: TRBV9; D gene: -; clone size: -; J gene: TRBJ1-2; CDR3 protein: CASSVVRQGVSYGYTF; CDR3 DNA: TGTGCCAGCAGCGTAGTTAGGCAGGGTGTCTCCTATGGCTACACCTTC
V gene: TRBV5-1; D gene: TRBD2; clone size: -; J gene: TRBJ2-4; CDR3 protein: CASSVSGGELNIQYF; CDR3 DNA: TGCGCCAGCAGCGTTAGCGGGGGCGAATTAAACATTCAGTACTTC
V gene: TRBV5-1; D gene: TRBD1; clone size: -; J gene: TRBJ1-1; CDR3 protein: CASSLVPGGTEAFF; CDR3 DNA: TGCGCCAGCAGCTTGGTTCCAGGGGGCACTGAAGCTTTCTTT
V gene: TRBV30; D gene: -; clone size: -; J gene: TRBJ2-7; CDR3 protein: CACWGSRTYEQYF; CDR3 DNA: TGTGCCTGCTGGGGCAGCCGTACCTACGAGCAGTACTTC
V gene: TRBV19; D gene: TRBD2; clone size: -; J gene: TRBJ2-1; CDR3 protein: CASSGRGEQFF; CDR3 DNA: TGTGCCAGTAGTGGGAGGGGAGAGCAGTTCTTC
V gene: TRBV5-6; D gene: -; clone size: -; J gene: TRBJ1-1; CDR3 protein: CASSLAGVGWTEAFF; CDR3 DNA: TGTGCCAGCAGCTTGGCCGGTGTGGGCTGGACTGAAGCTTTCTTT
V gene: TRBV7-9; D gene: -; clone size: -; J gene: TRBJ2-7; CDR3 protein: CASSLVNGYEQYF; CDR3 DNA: TGTGCCAGCAGCTTAGTTAACGGCTACGAGCAGTACTTC
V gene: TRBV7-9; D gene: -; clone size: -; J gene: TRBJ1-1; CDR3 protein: CASSPSTGPPNTEAFF; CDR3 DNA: TGTGCCAGCAGCCCGAGCACAGGTCCACCGAACACTGAAGCTTTCTTT
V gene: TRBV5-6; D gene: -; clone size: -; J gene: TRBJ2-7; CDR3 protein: CASSTNYEQYF; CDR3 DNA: TGTGCCAGCAGCACTAACTACGAGCAGTACTTC
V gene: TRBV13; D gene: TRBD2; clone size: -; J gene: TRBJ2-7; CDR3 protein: CASSYLQTSGSYEQYF; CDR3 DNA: TGTGCCAGCAGCTACCTCCAGACTAGCGGCAGTTACGAGCAGTACTTC
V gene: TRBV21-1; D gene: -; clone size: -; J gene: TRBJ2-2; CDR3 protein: CASRKTGQGKTTGELFF; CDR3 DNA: TGTGCCAGCAGAAAAACGGGACAGGGGAAAACCACCGGGGAGCTGTTTTTT
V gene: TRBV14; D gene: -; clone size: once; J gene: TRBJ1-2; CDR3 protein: CASSPTPGYGYTF; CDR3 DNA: TGTGCCAGCAGCCCCACACCTGGCTATGGCTACACCTTC
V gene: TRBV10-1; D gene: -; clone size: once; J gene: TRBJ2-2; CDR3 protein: CASTYTLGDGELFF; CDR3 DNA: TGCGCCAGCACCTACACCCTAGGTGACGGGGAGCTGTTTTTT
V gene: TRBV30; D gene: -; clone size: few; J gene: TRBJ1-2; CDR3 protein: CALDGYTF; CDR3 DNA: TGTGCCCTCGATGGCTACACCTTC
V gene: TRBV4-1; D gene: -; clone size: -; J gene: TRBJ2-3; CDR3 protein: CASSHEWAGSTDTQYF; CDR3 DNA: TGCGCCAGCAGCCATGAGTGGGCAGGGAGCACAGATACGCAGTATTTT